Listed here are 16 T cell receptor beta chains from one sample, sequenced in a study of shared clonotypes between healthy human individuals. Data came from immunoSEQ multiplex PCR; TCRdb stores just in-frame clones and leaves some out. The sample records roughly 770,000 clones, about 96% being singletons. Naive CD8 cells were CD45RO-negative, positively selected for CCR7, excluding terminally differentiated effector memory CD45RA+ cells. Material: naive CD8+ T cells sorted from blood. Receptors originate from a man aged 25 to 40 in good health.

CDR3 DNA sequence: TGTGCCAGCAGCTTAGGGTCGGTTAGCAGACCTGAGCAGTACTTC. Protein sequence: CASSLGSVSRPEQYF. The chain carries TRBV7-9 and TRBJ2-7; D remains unclear. CDR1 and CDR2 from the germline V gene are SEHNR and FQNEAQ (reference sequence). The CDR3 consists of 15 residues. V shed 1 base and J shed 7 bases, with 17 bases lying between them. The variable domain in full, with the rest retrieved from reference TRBV7-9 and TRBJ2-7, is DTGVSQNPRHKITKRGQNVTFRCDPISEHNRLYWYRQTLGQGPEFLTYFQNEAQLEKSRLLSDRFSAERPKGSFSTLEIQRTEQGDSAMYLCASSLGSVSRPEQYFGPGTRLTVT.

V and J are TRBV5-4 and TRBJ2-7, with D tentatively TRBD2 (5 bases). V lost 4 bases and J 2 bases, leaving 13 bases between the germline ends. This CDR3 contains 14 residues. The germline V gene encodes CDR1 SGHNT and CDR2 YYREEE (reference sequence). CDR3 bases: TGTGCCAGCAGCCCCAGGACTGGCCCCTACGAGCAGTACTTC. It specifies CASSPRTGPYEQYF.

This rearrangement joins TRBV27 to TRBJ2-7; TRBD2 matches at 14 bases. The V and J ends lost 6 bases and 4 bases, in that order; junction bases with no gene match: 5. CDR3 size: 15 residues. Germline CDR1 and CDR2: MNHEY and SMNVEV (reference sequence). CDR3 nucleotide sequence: TGTGCCAGCAGGCTGGGGACTAGCGGGAGATACGAGCAGTACTTC. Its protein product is CASRLGTSGRYEQYF.

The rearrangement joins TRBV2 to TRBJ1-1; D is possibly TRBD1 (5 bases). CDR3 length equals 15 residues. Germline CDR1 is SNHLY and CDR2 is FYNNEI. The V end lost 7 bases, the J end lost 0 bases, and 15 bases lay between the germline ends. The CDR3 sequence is CASTGGRGMNTEAFF. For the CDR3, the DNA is TGTGCCAGCACGGGGGGTCGAGGGATGAACACTGAAGCTTTCTTT.

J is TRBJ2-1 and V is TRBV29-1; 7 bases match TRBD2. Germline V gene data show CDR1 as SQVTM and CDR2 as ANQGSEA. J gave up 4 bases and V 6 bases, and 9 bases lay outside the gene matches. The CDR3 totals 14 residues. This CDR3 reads CSVGEGVGYNEQFF. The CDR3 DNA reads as TGCAGCGTGGGGGAGGGAGTTGGGTACAATGAGCAGTTCTTC.

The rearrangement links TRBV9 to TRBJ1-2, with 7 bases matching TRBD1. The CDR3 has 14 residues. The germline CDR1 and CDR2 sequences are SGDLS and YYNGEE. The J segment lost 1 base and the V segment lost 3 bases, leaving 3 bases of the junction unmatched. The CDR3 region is CASSGTGVNYGYTF. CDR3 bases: TGTGCCAGCAGCGGGACAGGAGTTAACTATGGCTACACCTTC. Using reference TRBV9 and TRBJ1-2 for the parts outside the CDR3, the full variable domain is DSGVTQTPKHLITATGQRVTLRCSPRSGDLSVYWYQQSLDQGLQFLIQYYNGEERAKGNILERFSAQQFPDLHSELNLSSLELGDSALYFCASSGTGVNYGYTFGSGTRLTVV.

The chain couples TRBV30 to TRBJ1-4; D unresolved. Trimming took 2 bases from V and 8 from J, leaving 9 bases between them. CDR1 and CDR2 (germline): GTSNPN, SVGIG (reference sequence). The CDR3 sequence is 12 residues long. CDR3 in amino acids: CAWSWIGEKLFF. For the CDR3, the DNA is TGTGCCTGGAGTTGGATTGGAGAAAAACTGTTTTTT.

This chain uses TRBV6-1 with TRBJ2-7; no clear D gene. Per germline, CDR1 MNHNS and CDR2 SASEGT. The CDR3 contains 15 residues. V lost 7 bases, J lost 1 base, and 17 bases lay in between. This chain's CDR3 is CASNQYTKISYEQYF. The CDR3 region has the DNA TGTGCCAGCAATCAGTATACAAAAATTTCCTACGAGCAGTACTTC.

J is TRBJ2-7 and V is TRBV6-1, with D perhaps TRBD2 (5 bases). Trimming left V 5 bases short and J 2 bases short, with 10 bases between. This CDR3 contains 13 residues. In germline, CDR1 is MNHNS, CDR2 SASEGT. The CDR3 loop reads CASSRGDAYEQYF. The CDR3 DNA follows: TGTGCCAGCAGTCGGGGAGACGCCTACGAGCAGTACTTC.

The CDR3 here is CASGSERYNEQFF. In DNA form, the CDR3 reads TGTGCCAGCGGGTCGGAACGTTACAATGAGCAGTTCTTC. The V gene is TRBV7-3, the J gene TRBJ2-1; D not certain. This CDR3 comprises 13 residues. Germline V gene sequence: CDR1 SGHTA, CDR2 FQGTGA. V gave up 8 bases and J gave up 4 bases, with 12 bases separating them.

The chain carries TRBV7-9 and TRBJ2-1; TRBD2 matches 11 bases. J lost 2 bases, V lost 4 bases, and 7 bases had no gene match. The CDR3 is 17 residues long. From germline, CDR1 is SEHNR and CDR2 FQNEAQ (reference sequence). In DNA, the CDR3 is TGTGCCAGCAGCTCTAGACTAGCGGGACACACCTACAATGAGCAGTTCTTC. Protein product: CASSSRLAGHTYNEQFF.

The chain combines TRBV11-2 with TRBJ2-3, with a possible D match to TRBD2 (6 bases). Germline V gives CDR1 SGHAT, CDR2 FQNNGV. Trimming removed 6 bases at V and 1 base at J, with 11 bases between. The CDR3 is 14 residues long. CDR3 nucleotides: TGTGCCAGCAGTTCCGGGGGAGGCACAGATACGCAGTATTTT. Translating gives CASSSGGGTDTQYF.

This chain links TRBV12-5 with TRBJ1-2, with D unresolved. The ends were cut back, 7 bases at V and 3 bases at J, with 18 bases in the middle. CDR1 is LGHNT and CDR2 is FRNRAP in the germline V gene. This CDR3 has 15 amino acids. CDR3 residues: CASAPGPATHYGYTF. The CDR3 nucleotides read TGTGCTAGTGCTCCCGGGCCAGCCACACACTATGGCTACACCTTC.

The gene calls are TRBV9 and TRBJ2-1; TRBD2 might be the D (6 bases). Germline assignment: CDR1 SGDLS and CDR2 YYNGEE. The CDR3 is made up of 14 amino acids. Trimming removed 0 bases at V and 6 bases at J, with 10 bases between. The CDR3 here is CASSVVGGSNEQFF. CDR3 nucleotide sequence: TGTGCCAGCAGCGTAGTTGGGGGGAGCAATGAGCAGTTCTTC.

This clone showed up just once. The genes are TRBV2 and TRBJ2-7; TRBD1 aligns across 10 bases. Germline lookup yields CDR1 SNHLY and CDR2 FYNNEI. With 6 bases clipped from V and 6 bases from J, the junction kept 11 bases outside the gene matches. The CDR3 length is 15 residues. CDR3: CASREDRGGFGEQYF. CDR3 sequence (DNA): TGTGCCAGCAGGGAGGACAGGGGGGGGTTCGGCGAGCAGTACTTC.

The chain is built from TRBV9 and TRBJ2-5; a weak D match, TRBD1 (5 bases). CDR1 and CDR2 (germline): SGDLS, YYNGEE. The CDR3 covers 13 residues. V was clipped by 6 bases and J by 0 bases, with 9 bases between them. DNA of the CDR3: TGTGCCAGCAAGGGGTGGGACCAAGAGACCCAGTACTTC. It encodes CASKGWDQETQYF.